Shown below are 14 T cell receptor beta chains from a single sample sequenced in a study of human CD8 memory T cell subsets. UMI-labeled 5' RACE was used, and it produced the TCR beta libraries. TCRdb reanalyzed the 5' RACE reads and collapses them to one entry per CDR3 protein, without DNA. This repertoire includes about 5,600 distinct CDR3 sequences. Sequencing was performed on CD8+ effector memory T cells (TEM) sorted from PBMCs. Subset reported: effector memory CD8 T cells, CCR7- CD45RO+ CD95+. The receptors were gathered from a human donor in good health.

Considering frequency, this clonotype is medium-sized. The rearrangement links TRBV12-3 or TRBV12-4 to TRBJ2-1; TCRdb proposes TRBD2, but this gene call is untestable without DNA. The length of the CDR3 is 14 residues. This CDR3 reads CASRTTSGTQEQFF.

The CDR3 protein is CSVVVAQGSTEAFF. The V gene is TRBV29-1, the J gene TRBJ1-1; the TCRdb call, TRBD1, lacks DNA for checking. Germline V gene data show CDR1 as SQVTM and CDR2 as ANQGSEA. The CDR3 spans 14 residues.

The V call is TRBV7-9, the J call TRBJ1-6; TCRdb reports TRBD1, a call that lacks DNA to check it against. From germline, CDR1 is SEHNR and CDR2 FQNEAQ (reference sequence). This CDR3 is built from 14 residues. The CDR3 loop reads CASSPRDRDSPLHF.

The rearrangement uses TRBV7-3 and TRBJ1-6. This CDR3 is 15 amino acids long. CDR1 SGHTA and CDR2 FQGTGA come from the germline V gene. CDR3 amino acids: CASSLTGAGPSPLHF.

CDR3 sequence reads: CASGRAVAYNEQFF. The J gene is TRBJ2-1, the V gene TRBV27; TCRdb's D gene call, TRBD2, goes unchecked for lack of DNA. Germline values: CDR1 MNHEY, CDR2 SMNVEV (reference sequence). The CDR3 covers 14 residues.

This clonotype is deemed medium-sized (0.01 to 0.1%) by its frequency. The CDR3 sequence is CATSDLGANQPQHF. The chain is built from TRBV24-1 and TRBJ1-5; TCRdb indicates TRBD1, and absent DNA this call remains unverified. Germline assignment: CDR1 KGHDR and CDR2 SFDVKD. The CDR3 covers 14 residues.

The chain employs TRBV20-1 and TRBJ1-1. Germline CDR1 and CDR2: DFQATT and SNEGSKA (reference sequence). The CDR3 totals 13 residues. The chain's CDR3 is CSAKGIPNTEAFF.

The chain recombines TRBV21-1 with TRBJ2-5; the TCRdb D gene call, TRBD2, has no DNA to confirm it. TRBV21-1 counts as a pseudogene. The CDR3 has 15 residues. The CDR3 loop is CASSKAESSEETQYF.

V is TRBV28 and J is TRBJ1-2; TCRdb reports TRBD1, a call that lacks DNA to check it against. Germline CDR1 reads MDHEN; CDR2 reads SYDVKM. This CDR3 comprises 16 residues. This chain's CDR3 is CASSSRQGPPEDSYTF.

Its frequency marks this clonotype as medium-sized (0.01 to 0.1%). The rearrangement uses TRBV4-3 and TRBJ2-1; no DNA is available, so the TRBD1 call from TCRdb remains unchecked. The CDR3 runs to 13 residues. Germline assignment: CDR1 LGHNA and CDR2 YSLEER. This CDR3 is CASSRKGGDEQFF.

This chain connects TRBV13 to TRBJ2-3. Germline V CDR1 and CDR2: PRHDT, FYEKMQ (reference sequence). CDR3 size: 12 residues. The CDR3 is CASSLVGDTQYF.

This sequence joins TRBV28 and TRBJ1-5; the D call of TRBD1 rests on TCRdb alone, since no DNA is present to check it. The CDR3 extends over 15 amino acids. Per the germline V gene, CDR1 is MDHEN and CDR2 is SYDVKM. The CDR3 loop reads CASSFIREVLQPQHF.

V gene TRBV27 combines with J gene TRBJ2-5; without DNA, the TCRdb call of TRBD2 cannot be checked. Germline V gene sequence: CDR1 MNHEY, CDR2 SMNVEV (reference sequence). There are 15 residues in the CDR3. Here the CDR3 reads CASRRTSGPQETQYF.

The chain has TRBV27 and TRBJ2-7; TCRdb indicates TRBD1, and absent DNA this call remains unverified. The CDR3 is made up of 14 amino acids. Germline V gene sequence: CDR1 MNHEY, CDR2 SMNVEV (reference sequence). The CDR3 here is CASRPRDRVYEQYF.